Following are 27 T cell receptor beta chains from one sample sequenced in a study of OX40 agonist ivuxolimab in advanced cancers. The method was immunoSEQ multiplex PCR; TCRdb's version includes in-frame clones alone and lacks a portion of them. The sample records about 54,000 clones, approximately 85% being singletons. The sample was CD4+ or CD8+ T cells sorted from blood, taken in a trial of the OX40 agonist ivuxolimab. These receptors were collected from an adult with an advanced solid tumor such as melanoma, head and neck, liver or kidney cancer.

The V and J genes are TRBV10-3 and TRBJ1-2, with 9 bases matching TRBD1. Per the germline V gene, CDR1 is ENHRY and CDR2 is SYGVKD. Trimming took 4 bases from V and 3 from J; bases not matched to a gene: 3. The CDR3 spans 14 residues. CDR3 bases: TGTGCCATCAGTGGTAGACAGGGGGACTATGGCTACACCTTC. Protein sequence: CAISGRQGDYGYTF.

This sequence joins TRBV7-8 and TRBJ2-3; 9 nucleotides align to TRBD1. This CDR3 is built from 14 residues. The V gene end was trimmed by 7 bases and the J gene end by 5 bases; junction bases not matched to a gene: 7. Germline CDR1 reads SGHVS; CDR2 reads FQNEAQ. CDR3 coding DNA: TGTGCCAGCACCATGGACAGGGGAATAGATACGCAGTATTTT. It specifies CASTMDRGIDTQYF.

This clone was seen once. V gene TRBV27 combines with J gene TRBJ2-1, with TRBD2 matching over 8 bases. V shed 5 bases, J shed 0 bases, and the junction held 6 bases outside the gene matches. The length of the CDR3 is 16 residues. Germline assignment: CDR1 MNHEY and CDR2 SMNVEV (reference sequence). DNA for the CDR3: TGTGCCAGCAGTCGGGGGGGGACTCACTCCTACAATGAGCAGTTCTTC. It is translated as CASSRGGTHSYNEQFF.

This chain joins TRBV7-2 and TRBJ2-3; 8 bases align to TRBD1. Germline-derived CDR1 and CDR2 are SGHTA and FQGNSA. Trimming removed 0 bases from V and 6 bases from J; junction bases left unmatched: 11. CDR3 length: 17 residues. The CDR3 is CASSLAGQGARGDTQYF. CDR3 coding DNA: TGTGCCAGCAGCTTAGCGGGGCAGGGGGCCCGCGGGGATACGCAGTATTTT. The variable domain in full, completed from reference TRBV7-2 and TRBJ2-3, reads GAGVSQSPSNKVTEKGKDVELRCDPISGHTALYWYRQSLGQGLEFLIYFQGNSAPDKSGLPSDRFSAERTGGSVSTLTIQRTQQEDSAVYLCASSLAGQGARGDTQYFGPGTRLTVL.

The CDR3 reads CASSPPTLNTEAFF. In DNA form, the CDR3 reads TGTGCCAGCTCACCCCCGACCCTGAACACTGAAGCTTTCTTT. The V call is TRBV18, the J call TRBJ1-1; D call uncertain. The ends were cut back, 3 bases at V and 0 bases at J, with 8 bases in the middle. The CDR3 runs to 14 residues. Per the germline V gene, CDR1 is KGHSH and CDR2 is LQKENI. Filled out from reference TRBV18 and TRBJ1-1, the complete variable domain reads NAGVMQNPRHLVRRRGQEARLRCSPMKGHSHVYWYRQLPEEGLKFMVYLQKENIIDESGMPKERFSAEFPKEGPSILRIQQVVRGDSAAYFCASSPPTLNTEAFFGQGTRLTVV.

The gene calls are TRBV7-2 and TRBJ2-7, with 9 nucleotides matching TRBD1. The CDR3 runs to 13 residues. Germline trimming cut 3 bases from V and 12 bases from J; bases unmatched to any gene: 9. Germline V lookup: CDR1 SGHTA, CDR2 FQGNSA. The CDR3 region has the DNA TGTGCCAGCAGCTTTCAAGCTCCGGGACAGGGGTACTTC. Translated: CASSFQAPGQGYF. The entire variable domain, with the rest obtained from reference TRBV7-2 and TRBJ2-7, is as follows: GAGVSQSPSNKVTEKGKDVELRCDPISGHTALYWYRQSLGQGLEFLIYFQGNSAPDKSGLPSDRFSAERTGGSVSTLTIQRTQQEDSAVYLCASSFQAPGQGYFGPGTRLTVT.

This chain links TRBV5-5 with TRBJ1-6; D uncertain. The CDR3 spans 16 residues. Germline V gives CDR1 SGHKS, CDR2 YYEKEE (reference sequence). With 2 bases removed from V and 6 bases from J, the gap between germline ends came to 15 bases. The CDR3 region is CASSLIQTLLNSPLHF. As DNA, the CDR3 is TGTGCCAGCAGCTTAATACAGACCTTACTTAATTCACCCCTCCACTTT.

This clone was observed once. For the CDR3, the DNA is TGTGCCAGCAGCTTTGGGACGGAAAAAGACTACGAGCAGTACTTC. It encodes CASSFGTEKDYEQYF. The chain links TRBV7-9 to TRBJ2-7; the D call may be TRBD1 or TRBD2 (5 bases each). CDR3 size: 15 residues. Germline assignment: CDR1 SEHNR and CDR2 FQNEAQ (reference sequence). Trimming cost V 3 bases and J 3 bases, with 15 bases left between them.

This sequence joins TRBV28 and TRBJ1-5; D might be TRBD1 (6 bases). The CDR3 covers 16 residues. From germline, CDR1 is MDHEN and CDR2 SYDVKM. Trimming shortened V by 6 bases and J by 4 bases, and 19 bases separated the two germline ends. The CDR3 is CASSPRAGDPNQPQHF. The CDR3, as DNA: TGTGCCAGCAGCCCCCGGGCAGGGGACCCTAATCAGCCCCAGCATTTT.

This clone occurred once. The J gene is TRBJ2-5, the V gene TRBV29-1; D is unresolved. V was shortened by 4 bases and J by 2 bases, with 17 bases between the two germline ends. Germline CDR1 SQVTM, CDR2 ANQGSEA. The length of the CDR3 is 15 residues. The CDR3 region is CSVVGQDGPQETQYF. For the CDR3, the DNA is TGCAGCGTTGTGGGTCAGGACGGACCGCAAGAGACCCAGTACTTC.

CDR3 nucleotides: TGCAGCGTTCCCGGGGGCATCGAGACCCAGTACTTC. It specifies CSVPGGIETQYF. The chain employs TRBV29-1 and TRBJ2-5, with D possibly being TRBD1 or TRBD2 (6 bases each). The V gene's germline CDR1 is SQVTM and CDR2 ANQGSEA. V was clipped by 5 bases and J by 5 bases, with 12 bases between them. The CDR3 extends over 12 amino acids.

This chain uses TRBV9 with TRBJ2-1, with 10 bases that match TRBD2. V lost 3 bases, J lost 9 bases, and 3 bases stayed unmatched. The CDR3 has 13 residues. CDR1 is SGDLS, CDR2 YYNGEE, per germline. DNA for the CDR3: TGTGCCAGCAGCGACTTAGCGGGAGGTGAGCAGTTCTTC. It translates to CASSDLAGGEQFF.

This clone was counted only a few times. The rearrangement links TRBV15 to TRBJ2-3; 7 bases align to TRBD1. Trimming removed 5 bases from V and 3 bases from J; junction bases left unmatched: 2. CDR1 and CDR2 from the germline V gene are LNHNV and YYDKDF (reference sequence). The CDR3 is made up of 13 amino acids. DNA for the CDR3: TGTGCCACCAGCGAGGGGGCGACAGATACGCAGTATTTT. Protein: CATSEGATDTQYF. Drawing the rest from reference TRBV15 and TRBJ2-3, the complete variable domain is DAMVIQNPRYQVTQFGKPVTLSCSQTLNHNVMYWYQQKSSQAPKLLFHYYDKDFNNEADTPDNFQSRRPNTSFCFLDIRSPGLGDTAMYLCATSEGATDTQYFGPGTRLTVL.

V gene TRBV28 combines with J gene TRBJ1-5; 10 bases fit TRBD1. CDR3 length: 17 residues. V lost 3 bases to trimming and J lost 3 bases; unmatched junction nucleotides: 8. Germline values: CDR1 MDHEN, CDR2 SYDVKM. CDR3 DNA: TGTGCCAGCAGTTTTGTCCGGGACAGGGGTTTCAATCAGCCCCAGCATTTT. This codes for CASSFVRDRGFNQPQHF.

The CDR3 region has the DNA TGCGCCAGCAGCAGAGGCGGGGGGCCCACAGATACGCAGTATTTT. It yields the protein CASSRGGGPTDTQYF. The J gene is TRBJ2-3, the V gene TRBV5-1, with 8 bases matching TRBD2. V lost 4 bases and J lost 2; bases outside the gene matches: 6. The CDR3 is made up of 15 amino acids. Germline lookup yields CDR1 SGHRS and CDR2 YFSETQ.

CDR3 loop: CAWRGLQETQYF. The CDR3 nucleotides read TGTGCCTGGAGGGGACTCCAAGAGACCCAGTACTTC. The rearrangement joins TRBV30 to TRBJ2-5, with D possibly being TRBD2 (6 bases). V lost 3 bases and J lost 1, with 6 bases in between. This CDR3 is built from 12 residues. Germline V gene data show CDR1 as GTSNPN and CDR2 as SVGIG (reference sequence).

The chain employs TRBV6-6 and TRBJ2-3, with 7 bases that match TRBD1. This CDR3 is built from 13 residues. Unmatched junction bases numbered 4, after V lost 6 bases and J lost 4 bases. CDR1 and CDR2 (germline): MNHNY, SVGAGI (reference sequence). DNA of the CDR3: TGTGCCAGCAGCAGACAGGGCCCAGATACGCAGTATTTT. Its protein is CASSRQGPDTQYF.

The chain couples TRBV18 to TRBJ2-1; maybe TRBD2 (6 bases). Germline CDR1 is KGHSH and CDR2 is LQKENI. The V end lost 3 bases, the J end lost 5 bases, and 17 bases lay between the germline ends. The CDR3 contains 16 residues. The CDR3: CASSPLHGGRDNEQFF. CDR3 coding DNA: TGTGCCAGCTCACCCCTCCACGGGGGTAGGGACAATGAGCAGTTCTTC. Full variable domain (outside the CDR3, taken from reference TRBV18 and TRBJ2-1): NAGVMQNPRHLVRRRGQEARLRCSPMKGHSHVYWYRQLPEEGLKFMVYLQKENIIDESGMPKERFSAEFPKEGPSILRIQQVVRGDSAAYFCASSPLHGGRDNEQFFGPGTRLTVL.

This chain uses TRBV4-3 with TRBJ2-4; 15 bases are shared with TRBD2. V lost 2 bases, J lost 15 bases, and 5 bases stayed unmatched. CDR1 LGHNA and CDR2 YSLEER come from the germline V gene. The CDR3 sequence is 14 residues long. CDR3 protein: CASSQTGTSGGRYF. In DNA form, the CDR3 reads TGCGCCAGCAGCCAAACGGGGACTAGCGGGGGGAGGTACTTC.

The chain joins TRBV5-5 to TRBJ2-1; 13 nucleotides line up with TRBD2. Per the germline V gene, CDR1 is SGHKS and CDR2 is YYEKEE (reference sequence). After removal of 5 bases from V and 14 bases from J, the junction contained 10 bases not matched to a gene. The CDR3 covers 14 residues. The CDR3 is CASRPSTSGGPEFF. For the CDR3, the DNA is TGTGCCAGCAGACCGTCGACTAGCGGGGGGCCGGAGTTCTTC.

This chain uses TRBV6-6 with TRBJ1-1; 9 bases align to TRBD1. The V gene end was trimmed by 9 bases and the J gene end by 1 base; junction bases not matched to a gene: 6. CDR1 and CDR2 from the germline V gene are MNHNY and SVGAGI (reference sequence). The CDR3 has 14 amino acids. For the CDR3, the DNA is TGTGCCAGTCGAACAGGGGGCCGGAACACTGAAGCTTTCTTT. Residues: CASRTGGRNTEAFF.

The chain combines TRBV6-6 with TRBJ2-5; 7 bases line up with TRBD1. This CDR3 has 16 amino acids. Germline CDR1 and CDR2: MNHNY and SVGAGI (reference sequence). Unmatched junction bases numbered 9, after V lost 0 bases and J lost 5 bases. CDR3 sequence reads: CASSYSKGGGRETQYF. The CDR3 bases are TGTGCCAGCAGTTACTCGAAAGGGGGCGGACGGGAGACCCAGTACTTC.

This clone was counted a single time. The chain combines TRBV27 with TRBJ2-1, with 10 bases lining up with TRBD2. V lost 4 bases to trimming and J lost 8 bases; unmatched junction nucleotides: 14. Germline CDR1 and CDR2: MNHEY and SMNVEV (reference sequence). This CDR3 spans 17 amino acids. The CDR3 nucleotides are TGTGCCAGCAGTTCCTTTCTTTCTAGCGGGAGTCTGGATGAGCAGTTCTTC. Amino acid sequence: CASSSFLSSGSLDEQFF.

V and J are TRBV9 and TRBJ2-3; TRBD2 matches 10 bases. Germline CDR1 is SGDLS and CDR2 is YYNGEE. Germline trimming cut 2 bases from V and 8 bases from J; bases unmatched to any gene: 11. The CDR3 consists of 16 residues. The chain's CDR3 is CASSVRASGSVVTQYF. As DNA, the CDR3 is TGTGCCAGCAGCGTCCGGGCTAGCGGGAGTGTAGTTACGCAGTATTTT.

The chain is built from TRBV2 and TRBJ2-7; TRBD1 matches at 8 bases. Germline V gives CDR1 SNHLY, CDR2 FYNNEI. This CDR3 has 14 residues. Losses at the gene ends were 0 bases for V and 9 bases for J; bases not matched to a gene: 7. The DNA for the CDR3 is TGTGCCAGCAGTGAAGCGGGACAGGAGGTCCGGCAGTACTTC. This gives the protein CASSEAGQEVRQYF.

The chain couples TRBV14 to TRBJ1-1; tentatively, D is TRBD1 (5 bases). The V end lost 4 bases, the J end lost 2 bases, and 11 bases lay between the germline ends. This CDR3 has 14 amino acids. Per the germline V gene, CDR1 is SGHDN and CDR2 is FVKESK. CDR3 bases: TGTGCCAGCAGCCCCCTCGGGGGAAACACTGAAGCTTTCTTT. Its protein product is CASSPLGGNTEAFF.

The V call is TRBV11-3, the J call TRBJ2-1; D may correspond to TRBD1 or TRBD2 (6 bases each). V lost 4 bases, J lost 7 bases, and 20 bases lay in between. The CDR3 runs to 16 residues. Germline V lookup: CDR1 SGHNT, CDR2 YENEEA. DNA of the CDR3: TGTGCCAGCAGCTCTACCGCATTTCGAGGGGGGAATGAGCAGTTCTTC. It translates to CASSSTAFRGGNEQFF. Based on the CDR3 plus reference TRBV11-3 and TRBJ2-1, the full variable domain is EAGVVQSPRYKIIEKKQPVAFWCNPISGHNTLYWYLQNLGQGPELLIRYENEEAVDDSQLPKDRFSAERLKGVDSTLKIQPAELGDSAVYLCASSSTAFRGGNEQFFGPGTRLTVL.